The clone carrying this T cell receptor beta chain has more than one count but fewer than ten. The identical CDR3 is also encoded by other nucleotide sequences in the sample. In the original analysis: Counts of nucleated cells, estimated from reference gene primer amplification, were obtained. The table came from immunoSEQ multiplex PCR; TCRdb's copy has only in-frame clones and leaves some out. V, J and clone size were drawn from that table, and D and trimming were deduced from the DNA. The repertoire holds tens of thousands of clones, with around 90% as singletons. This sample was included in a study of blood T cell repertoires in COVID-19. In the study overall: Samples representing acute and convalescent COVID-19 were sourced from the United States, Italy and Spain. Nucleic acid was either cDNA or gDNA, and it came from T cells, B-cell-depleted T cells, or PBMCs.

Germline assignment: CDR1 SGHNT and CDR2 YYREEE (reference sequence). The CDR3 is made up of 14 amino acids. With V trimmed by 4 bases and J by 6 bases, 7 bases remained unmatched. This rearrangement joins TRBV5-4 to TRBJ2-1, with 7 positions matching TRBD2. The sequence was obtained from a human donor with active COVID-19. The donor label of this sample is uncertain. The source material was peripheral blood. The CDR3 is CASSLLGRANEQFF. CDR3 bases: TGTGCCAGCAGCCTGTTGGGGAGGGCCAATGAGCAGTTCTTC.